The rows below give T cell receptor beta chains drawn from one sample of a study of T cells in Graves' hyperthyroidism and ophthalmopathy. TCRdb called the multiplex PCR reads again in MiXCR, with one record for every CDR3 protein. The data hold hundreds of thousands of distinct CDR3 sequences, with about 14% observed a single time. Specimen: blood. These receptors all come from a woman between 18 and 30 years old with Graves' hyperthyroidism. Both conserved end residues are part of each CDR3. D genes are given only for firm matches. The size entry is marked missing in some rows and otherwise reads once, few, many or a size class.

TRBJ2-7	-	many	TRBV3-1	TGTGCCAGCAGCCGTAGCGGAACCTACGAGCAGTACTTC	CASSRSGTYEQYF
TRBJ2-5	-	few	TRBV20-1	TGCAGTGCTAGAGATTGGGGGGCGGGACGGGTGTACTTC	CSARDWGAGRVYF
TRBJ2-7	-	many	TRBV10-2	TGCGCCAGCTTAACGCTAGCGCCCAATTCCTACGAGCAGTACTTC	CASLTLAPNSYEQYF
TRBJ2-7	-	-	TRBV11-2	TGTGCCGGCAGCAAAACAGGGCCATACTTCTCCTACGAGCAGTACTTC	CAGSKTGPYFSYEQYF
TRBJ1-3	-	-	TRBV27	TGTGCCAGCAATCGGGACACGGGCTCTGGAAACACCATATATTTT	CASNRDTGSGNTIYF
TRBJ1-2	-	many	TRBV6-1	TGTGCCAGCAGTCCCCTAGGGGGCTACACCTTC	CASSPLGGYTF
TRBJ2-7	-	many	TRBV29-1	TGCAGCGTTGTTAGCCGGGACATCTCCTACGAGCAGTACTTC	CSVVSRDISYEQYF
TRBJ1-1	TRBD1	few	TRBV9	TGTGCCAGCAGCGGGACAGGGATAGACACTGAAGCTTTCTTT	CASSGTGIDTEAFF
TRBJ2-7	TRBD1	many	TRBV28	TGTGCCAGCAGTTCTCGAGACAGGGGGCTTAAGCAGTACTTC	CASSSRDRGLKQYF
TRBJ2-7	TRBD1	many	TRBV13	TGTGCCAGCAGCTTAAGGGACAGGGGCGCCTACGAGCAGTACTTC	CASSLRDRGAYEQYF
TRBJ2-1	TRBD2	many	TRBV6-5	TGTGCCAGCAGTTACTCGAATTCTGGGGTAGGAAGGAAAAGCGGGGTCGACAATGAGCAGTTCTTC	CASSYSNSGVGRKSGVDNEQFF
TRBJ2-1	TRBD1	many	TRBV4-1	TGCGCCAGCAGCCAAGAGCCCTGGACAGGGCATGAGCAGTTCTTC	CASSQEPWTGHEQFF
TRBJ1-1	-	many	TRBV30	TGTGCCTGGAGTGTACACGGGACTAACACTGAAGCTTTCTTT	CAWSVHGTNTEAFF
TRBJ1-6	-	-	TRBV4-3	TGCGCCAGCAGCCGAGGAGGGAGCTCCTATAATTCACCCCTCCACTTT	CASSRGGSSYNSPLHF
TRBJ2-7	-	few	TRBV7-2	TGTGCCAGCAGTTGGGACGGAAGCTCCTACGAGCAGTACTTC	CASSWDGSSYEQYF
TRBJ1-5	-	-	TRBV7-8	TGTGCCAGCAGAGAGGGGATCGTAGGACAGCCCCAGCATTTT	CASREGIVGQPQHF
TRBJ2-7	-	few	TRBV13	TGTGCCAGCAGCGCCCCCGGGACCTCCTACGAGCAGTACTTC	CASSAPGTSYEQYF
TRBJ1-6	TRBD1	many	TRBV7-9	TGTGCCAGCAGCTTAGAGCGACAGGGTGATTCACCCCTCCACTTT	CASSLERQGDSPLHF
TRBJ2-1	TRBD1	few	TRBV5-1	TGCGCCAGCAGCCCGGGACAGGGGGGCGGGGAGCAGTTCTTC	CASSPGQGGGEQFF
TRBJ1-2	-	-	TRBV7-8	TGTGCCAGCAGCTTAAGTATTATTGGGTATAACCGGGATGGCTACACCTTC	CASSLSIIGYNRDGYTF
TRBJ1-2	-	-	TRBV27	TGTGCCAGCAGTTTATACGCCGGGACCATCCATGGCTACACCTTC	CASSLYAGTIHGYTF
TRBJ2-7	TRBD2	few	TRBV7-2	TGTGCCAGCAGCTTATGGGGGACTAGTTCCGCCTACGAGCAGTACTTC	CASSLWGTSSAYEQYF
TRBJ2-6	TRBD2	-	TRBV7-9	TGTGCCAGCCTCACTCCGGGGGGGTACTATGACTCTGGGGCCAACGTCCTGACTTTC	CASLTPGGYYDSGANVLTF
TRBJ1-2	-	-	TRBV18	TGTGCCAGCTCATCTGGAGGGATGAACTATGGCTACACCTTC	CASSSGGMNYGYTF
TRBJ1-1	TRBD1	-	TRBV6-2/TRBV6-3	TGTGCCAGCACCACTGACAGGGGGTTGAACACTGAAGCTTTCTTT	CASTTDRGLNTEAFF
TRBJ2-1	-	-	TRBV30	TGTGCCTGGGGGGCTAGCTGGTTCGATGAGCAGTTCTTC	CAWGASWFDEQFF
TRBJ2-5	TRBD2	many	TRBV2	TGTGCCAGCCCCGGGGGTAGCGGGACCCAAGAGACCCAGTACTTC	CASPGGSGTQETQYF
TRBJ2-2	TRBD2	few	TRBV7-3	TGTGCCAGCAGCACCCGACTAGCGGGAGCGGTAGGCACCGGGGAGCTGTTTTTT	CASSTRLAGAVGTGELFF
TRBJ2-7	TRBD2	-	TRBV10-2	TGCGCCAGCAGTCCCCTAGCGGGAGGTCTCTACGAGCAGTACTTC	CASSPLAGGLYEQYF
TRBJ1-4	-	-	TRBV11-3	TGTGCCAGCAGCTTAAAATTTTCAGGGCGAGAAAAACTGTTTTTT	CASSLKFSGREKLFF
TRBJ2-1	-	many	TRBV20-1	TGCAGTGCTAGTCCCGGGAACTACAATGAGCAGTTCTTC	CSASPGNYNEQFF
TRBJ2-2	-	-	TRBV10-1	TGCGCCAGCAGTGAGGCCAGCCCAACCGGGGAGCTGTTTTTT	CASSEASPTGELFF
TRBJ2-1	-	-	TRBV19	TGTGCCAGTAGTTCGAGGGGTAGCGGTTTAATGGGTGAGCAGTTCTTC	CASSSRGSGLMGEQFF
TRBJ2-3	-	many	TRBV20-1	TGCAGTGCTAGAGATCCGCAGGGCCGCCCAACGCAGTATTTT	CSARDPQGRPTQYF